These 6 T cell receptor beta chains were all obtained from the same sample, sequenced in a study of T cell responses to AZD1222 COVID-19 vaccine. TCRdb's table, derived via immunoSEQ multiplex PCR, lists solely in-frame clones and lacks some. The sample holds approximately 140,000 clones, about 90% seen once. Material: peripheral blood, obtained 28 days after the second AZD1222 dose. The receptors derive from an adult who received the AZD1222 COVID-19 vaccine.

This chain connects TRBV6-4 to TRBJ2-2, with a weak D call TRBD1 (7 bases). This CDR3 spans 13 amino acids. V lost 8 bases to trimming and J lost 3 bases, with 10 bases between them. The germline CDR1 and CDR2 sequences are MRHNA and SNTAGT. CDR3 in amino acids: CASQGGDTGELFF. The CDR3 DNA sequence: TGTGCCAGCCAGGGGGGTGACACCGGGGAGCTGTTTTTT.

The chain couples TRBV7-9 to TRBJ1-2, with D perhaps matching TRBD1 (5 bases). CDR1 is SEHNR and CDR2 is FQNEAQ in the germline V gene (reference sequence). The CDR3 is 15 residues long. V lost 4 bases and J lost 0, with 12 bases in between. The CDR3 region has the DNA TGTGCCAGCAGCTCGGGACTTCCCCCTAACTATGGCTACACCTTC. Protein: CASSSGLPPNYGYTF.

This clone was seen just once. V gene TRBV2 combines with J gene TRBJ1-2; D gene uncertain. The germline V gene encodes CDR1 SNHLY and CDR2 FYNNEI. The V end was cut by 4 bases, the J end by 4 bases, with 10 bases between. The CDR3 spans 13 residues. The chain's CDR3 is CASSVTGLYGYTF. The CDR3 bases are TGTGCCAGCAGTGTCACCGGGCTCTATGGCTACACCTTC.

The J gene is TRBJ2-1, the V gene TRBV6-5; weak D call: TRBD1 (5 bases). CDR1 is MNHEY and CDR2 is SVGAGI in the germline V gene. This CDR3 is built from 13 residues. The ends were cut back, 6 bases at V and 6 bases at J, with 12 bases in the middle. CDR3 residues: CASRQGRGNEQFF. The CDR3 DNA follows: TGTGCCAGCAGGCAGGGTAGGGGCAATGAGCAGTTCTTC.

This chain links TRBV29-1 with TRBJ1-1, with D maybe TRBD1 (5 bases). Germline V lookup: CDR1 SQVTM, CDR2 ANQGSEA. V lost 0 bases and J 13 bases, leaving 6 bases between the germline ends. The CDR3 has 9 amino acids. DNA of the CDR3: TGCAGCGTTGAAGAGGGGGGTTTCTTT. This encodes CSVEEGGFF. Filled out from reference TRBV29-1 and TRBJ1-1, the complete variable domain reads SAVISQKPSRDICQRGTSLTIQCQVDSQVTMMFWYRQQPGQSLTLIATANQGSEATYESGFVIDKFPISRPNLTFSTLTVSNMSPEDSSIYLCSVEEGGFFGQGTRLTVV.

This clone was observed once. Written as DNA, the CDR3 is TGTGCCAGCAGCGGACAGGGCTCCTCTGGGGCCAACGTCCTGACTTTC. This sequence encodes CASSGQGSSGANVLTF. V is TRBV11-3 and J is TRBJ2-6, with 8 positions matching TRBD1. J lost 0 bases, V lost 5 bases, and 3 bases had no gene match. Per germline, CDR1 SGHNT and CDR2 YENEEA. The CDR3 has 16 amino acids.